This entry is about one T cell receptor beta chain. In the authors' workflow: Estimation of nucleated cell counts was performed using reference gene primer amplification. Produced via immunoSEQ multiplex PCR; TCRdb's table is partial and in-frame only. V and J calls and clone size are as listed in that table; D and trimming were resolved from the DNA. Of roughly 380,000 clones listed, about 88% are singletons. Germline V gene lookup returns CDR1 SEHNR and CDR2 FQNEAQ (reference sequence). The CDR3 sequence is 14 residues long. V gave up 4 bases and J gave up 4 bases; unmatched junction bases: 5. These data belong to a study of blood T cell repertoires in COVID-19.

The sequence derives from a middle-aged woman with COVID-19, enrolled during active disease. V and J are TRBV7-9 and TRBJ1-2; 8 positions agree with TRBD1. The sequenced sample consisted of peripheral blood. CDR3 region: CASSYGQGTYGYTF. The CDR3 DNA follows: TGTGCCAGCAGCTATGGACAGGGAACCTATGGCTACACCTTC.